The T cell receptor beta chain under discussion was sequenced for a study of blood T cells in healthy people across ages. Study-wide findings and caveats: Getting older went along with TCR beta diversity per million T cells dropping roughly linearly.

A second PCR of roughly 7 to 11 cycles used a sample-barcoded 5' primer and a J-beta primer mix. TCRdb used MiXCR to reprocess the 5' RACE reads, holding one entry per CDR3 protein. There are 600,000 to 650,000 distinct CDR3 sequences in the sample; around three fifths occur only once, and approximately 37% lies in the top ten. This clonotype has more than one count but fewer than ten. Its antigen is unidentified. The junction departs from the called germline gene at one end, perhaps through a read error. The CDR3 spans 14 residues. This TCR came from a man between 60 and 70 years old in good health. The sample consisted of blood. The chain has TRBV12-3 or TRBV12-4 and TRBJ2-3, with TRBD2 identical over 9 bases. Written as DNA, the CDR3 is TGTGCCAGCAGTGGCGGGGGGGGAGGAGATGCGCAGTATTTT. Amino acid sequence: CASSGGGGGDAQYF.